The sequence of this TCR beta chain was determined in a study of CD4 T cells in relation to SARS-CoV-2 and coronaviruses. As to this clone: Antigen: not known.

Study-level results: No donor gave both pre-pandemic and post-infection samples.

Assay: immunoSEQ multiplex PCR; the TCRdb copy retains only in-frame clones and omits some. The sample consists of some 20,000 clones, around 73% of them appearing once. The unexposed donors gave CD4+ T cells in about 2010-2019, prior to COVID-19. After approximately 10 days of culture, CD4+ T cells were isolated. This sequence was found in a human donor in good health. Material: CD4+ T cells from PBMCs, cultured in vitro.

CDR3 protein: CASSQDTGLAGVLNEQFF. CDR3 in DNA: TGTGCCAGCAGCCAAGATACGGGACTAGCGGGAGTTCTCAATGAGCAGTTCTTC. The V gene is TRBV3-1 (or the pseudogene TRBV3-2), the J gene TRBJ2-1; 14 positions match TRBD2. The V gene end was trimmed by 0 bases and the J gene end by 6 bases; junction bases not matched to a gene: 7. The CDR3 runs 18 residues. Germline values: CDR1 LGHDT, CDR2 YNNKEL (reference sequence).